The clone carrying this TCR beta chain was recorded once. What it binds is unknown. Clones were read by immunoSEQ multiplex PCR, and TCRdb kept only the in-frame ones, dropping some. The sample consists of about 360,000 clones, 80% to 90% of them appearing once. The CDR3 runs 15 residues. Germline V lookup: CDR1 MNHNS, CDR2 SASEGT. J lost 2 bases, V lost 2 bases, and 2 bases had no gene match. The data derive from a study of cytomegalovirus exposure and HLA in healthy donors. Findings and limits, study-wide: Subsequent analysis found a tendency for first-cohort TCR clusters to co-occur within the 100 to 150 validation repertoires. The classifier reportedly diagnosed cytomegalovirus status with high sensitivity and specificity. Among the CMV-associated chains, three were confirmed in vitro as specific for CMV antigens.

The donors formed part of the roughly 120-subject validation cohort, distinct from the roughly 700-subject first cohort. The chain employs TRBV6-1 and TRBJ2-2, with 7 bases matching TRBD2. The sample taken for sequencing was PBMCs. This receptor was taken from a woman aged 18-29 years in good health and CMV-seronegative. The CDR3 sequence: CASSERGDNTGELFF. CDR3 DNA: TGTGCCAGCAGTGAACGGGGGGATAACACCGGGGAGCTGTTTTTT.